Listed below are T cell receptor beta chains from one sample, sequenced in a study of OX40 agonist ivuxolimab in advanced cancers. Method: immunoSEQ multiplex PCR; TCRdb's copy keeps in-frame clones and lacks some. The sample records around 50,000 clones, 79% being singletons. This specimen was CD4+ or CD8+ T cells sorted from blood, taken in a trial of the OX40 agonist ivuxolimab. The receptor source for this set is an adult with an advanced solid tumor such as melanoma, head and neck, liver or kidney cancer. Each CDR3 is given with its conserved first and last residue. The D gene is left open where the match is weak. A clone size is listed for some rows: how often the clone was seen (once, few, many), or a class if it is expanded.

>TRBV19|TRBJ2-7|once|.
TGTGCCAGTAGTAGTCGAGGGCACTACGAGCAGTACTTC
CASSSRGHYEQYF
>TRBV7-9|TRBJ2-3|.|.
TGTGCCAGCAGCTGGACAGCTAGCACAGATACGCAGTATTTT
CASSWTASTDTQYF
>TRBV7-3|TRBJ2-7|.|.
TGTGCCAGCAGCTTAATGGGACCCTTGGCCCACGAGCAGTACTTC
CASSLMGPLAHEQYF
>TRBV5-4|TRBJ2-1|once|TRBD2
TGTGCCAGCAGCCGTCGACTAGCAGAATACAATGAGCAGTTCTTC
CASSRRLAEYNEQFF
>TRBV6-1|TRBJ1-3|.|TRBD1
TGTGCCAGCAGCCCAGGACAGGGTACAAACACCATATATTTT
CASSPGQGTNTIYF
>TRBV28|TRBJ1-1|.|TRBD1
TGTGCCAGCAGTCCCTACAGGGGATCCACTGAAGCTTTCTTT
CASSPYRGSTEAFF
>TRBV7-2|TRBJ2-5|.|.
TGTGCCAGCAGCTTAGGGCCATTAGGGGAGACCCAGTACTTC
CASSLGPLGETQYF
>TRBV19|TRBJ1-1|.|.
TGTGCCAGCCATAGGACGGTGAACACTGAAGCTTTCTTT
CASHRTVNTEAFF
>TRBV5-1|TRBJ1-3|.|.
TGCGCCAGCAGCCCGGGGGGCGTCCCTGGAAACACCATATATTTT
CASSPGGVPGNTIYF
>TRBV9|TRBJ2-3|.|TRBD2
TGTGCCAGCAGCGGGGAGGGAGGGAAGCTCACGCAGTATTTT
CASSGEGGKLTQYF
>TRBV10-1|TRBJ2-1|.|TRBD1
TGCGCCAGCAGTGAGTCGGATAAAGGACAGGGGATTGAGCAGTTCTTC
CASSESDKGQGIEQFF
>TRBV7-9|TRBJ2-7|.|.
TGTGCCAGCAGCTCAGAGGGGGTGGGAAACGAGCAGTACTTC
CASSSEGVGNEQYF
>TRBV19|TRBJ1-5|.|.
TGTGCCAGTAGCGGTCTCAAGGGGTGGAGCAATCAGCCCCAGCATTTT
CASSGLKGWSNQPQHF
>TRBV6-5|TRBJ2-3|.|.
TGTGCCAGCAGTTACAGGGGAGGTTCCACAGATACGCAGTATTTT
CASSYRGGSTDTQYF
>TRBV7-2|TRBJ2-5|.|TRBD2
TGTGCCAGCAGCTTAGTGGGAGGGTACGGAGAGACCCAGTACTTC
CASSLVGGYGETQYF
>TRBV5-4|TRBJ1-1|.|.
TGTGCCAGCAGCCACCTTGAGGGACGGAGGGAGAGCACTGAAGCTTTCTTT
CASSHLEGRRESTEAFF
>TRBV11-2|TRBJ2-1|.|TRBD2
TGTGCCAGCACCTTAGCCCGGACTAGCGGGAGATCCTACAATGAGCAGTTCTTC
CASTLARTSGRSYNEQFF
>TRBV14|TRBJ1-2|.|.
TGTGCCAGCAGCCAAGCGGGACCCCGGTCCCCCACCTTC
CASSQAGPRSPTF
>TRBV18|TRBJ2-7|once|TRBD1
TGTGCCAGCTCACCCCAGGGACAGGGGGCGTCTCTCTCCTACGAGCAGTACTTC
CASSPQGQGASLSYEQYF
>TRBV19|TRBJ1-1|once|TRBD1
TGTGCCAGCCTCGACAGGGGTTTCACTGAAGCTTTCTTT
CASLDRGFTEAFF
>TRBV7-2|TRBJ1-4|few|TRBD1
TGTGCCAGCAGCTTAGTGGTGACAGGGGCCACTAATGAAAAACTGTTTTTT
CASSLVVTGATNEKLFF
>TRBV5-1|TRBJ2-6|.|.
TGCGCCAGCAGCCCGGGAGCCTCTGGGGCCAACGTCCTGACTTTC
CASSPGASGANVLTF
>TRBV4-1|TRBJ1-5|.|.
TGCGCCAGCAGCCAACCACCTAGCGGGGGCCAGTCCCCCCAGCATTTT
CASSQPPSGGQSPQHF
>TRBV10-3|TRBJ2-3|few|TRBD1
TGTGCCATCAGTGAGTCGACTCCGGGACAGGGGCCCGATACGCAGTATTTT
CAISESTPGQGPDTQYF
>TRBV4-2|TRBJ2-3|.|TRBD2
TGTGCCAGCAGCCAGCGATACGGGAGGGGGTTCACAGATACGCAGTATTTT
CASSQRYGRGFTDTQYF
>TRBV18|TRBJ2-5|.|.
TGTGCCAGCTCACCCTTCTATGACAGTAAAGAGACCCAGTACTTC
CASSPFYDSKETQYF
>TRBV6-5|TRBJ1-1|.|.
TGTGCCAGCAGTCCCAGGCCCTTTAGGAACACTGAAGCTTTCTTT
CASSPRPFRNTEAFF
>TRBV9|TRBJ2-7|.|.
TGTGCCAGCAGCGTAGCGACCCTTGGCGAGCAGTACTTC
CASSVATLGEQYF
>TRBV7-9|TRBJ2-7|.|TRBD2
TGTGCCAGCAGCTTAAATCTAGCGGGAGTAGGCGAGCAGTACTTC
CASSLNLAGVGEQYF
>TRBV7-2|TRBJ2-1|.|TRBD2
TGTGCCACCGGACTAGCGCGTTACAATGAGCAGTTCTTC
CATGLARYNEQFF
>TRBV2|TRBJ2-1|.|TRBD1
TGTGCCAGCACCCTACAGGGGGGAAATGAGCAGTTCTTC
CASTLQGGNEQFF